The clone carrying this TCR beta chain showed up many times. The antigen is undetermined. A modified ARM-PCR protocol with three rounds of nested PCR amplified TCRbeta. TCRdb reprocessed the multiplex PCR reads with MiXCR, giving one entry per CDR3 protein. Among more than 85,000 distinct CDR3 sequences listed, approximately 87% were seen once. This sample's RNA came from whole unsorted tissue. This sample was taken from a study of tumor and adjacent non-tumor tissue in lung cancer. Findings and caveats of the study: Tumor TCR diversity, when higher, was linked to shorter survival.

V trimming: 6 bases; J trimming: 3 bases; junction bases outside the gene matches: 8. CDR3 size: 14 residues. From germline, CDR1 is DFQATT and CDR2 SNEGSKA (reference sequence). Sequenced sample: lung tumor tissue. This chain uses TRBV20-1 with TRBJ2-7; 10 positions agree with TRBD2. This sequence was found in a man between 65 and 85 years old with non-small cell lung cancer. CDR3 in DNA: TGCAGTGCCGAACAGCGGGAGGGTGTCTACGAGCAGTACTTC. This codes for CSAEQREGVYEQYF.